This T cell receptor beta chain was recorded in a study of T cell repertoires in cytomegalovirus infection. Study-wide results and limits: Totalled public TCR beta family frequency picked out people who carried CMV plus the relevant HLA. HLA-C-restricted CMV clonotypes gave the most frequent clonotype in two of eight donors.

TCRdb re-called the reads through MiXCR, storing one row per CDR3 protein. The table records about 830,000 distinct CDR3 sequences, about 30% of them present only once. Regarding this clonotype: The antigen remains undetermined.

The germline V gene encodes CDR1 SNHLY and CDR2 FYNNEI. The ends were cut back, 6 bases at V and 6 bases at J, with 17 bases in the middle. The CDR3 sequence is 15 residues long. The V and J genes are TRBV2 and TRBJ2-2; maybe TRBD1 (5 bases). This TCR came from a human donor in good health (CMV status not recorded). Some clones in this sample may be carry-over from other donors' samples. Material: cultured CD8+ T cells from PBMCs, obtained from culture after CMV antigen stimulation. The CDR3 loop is CASSRTNKGAGELFF. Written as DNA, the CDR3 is TGTGCCAGCAGCCGGACGAACAAAGGGGCCGGGGAGCTGTTTTTT.